This paragraph covers one T cell receptor (beta chain) sequence. Antigen unknown. Being one base from a much bigger clone, this may be a read error. The conserved phenylalanine or tryptophan normally closing the CDR3 is absent here, so this likely arose from a read error. This sample's RNA came from whole unsorted tissue. Three rounds of nested PCR, following a modified ARM-PCR protocol, produced the TCRbeta library. Each CDR3 protein is one row after TCRdb ran MiXCR on the multiplex PCR reads. The sample shows under 150,000 distinct CDR3 sequences, approximately 70% of them seen only once. CDR1 is MNHEY and CDR2 is SVGAGI in the germline V gene. With 6 bases removed from V and 2 bases from J, the gap between germline ends came to 8 bases. This CDR3 is built from 13 residues. The record originates from a study of tumor and adjacent non-tumor tissue in lung cancer. Across the whole study: Each sample yielded approximately 4.2 million productive TCRbeta reads on average. Study-wide results and limits: TCR diversity was significantly greater in tumor than normal lung tissue.

The chain is built from TRBV6-5 and TRBJ2-1; D could derive from TRBD1 or TRBD2 (5 bases each). The sequence derives from a man aged 60 to 69 with small cell lung cancer. The sequenced sample consisted of lung tumor tissue. CDR3 bases: TGTGCCAGCAGATGGGACCCCTACAATGAGCAGTTCCTC. Protein product: CASRWDPYNEQFL.